The entry below describes one T cell receptor (beta chain). This clone was observed a handful of times. Its specific antigen is unknown. No base-level quality is on record; no much larger clone is a single base apart. These data originate in a study of cytomegalovirus exposure and HLA in healthy donors (dated 2017 in TCRdb). About the full investigation: According to a later analysis, one platform produced both the roughly 120 validation repertoires and the 550 to 800 repertoires of the first cohort. The study was designed to test whether signatures of past pathogen exposure could be identified by cataloging public T cell receptors. Besides the first cohort of under 700 subjects, a separate validation cohort made up of 120 or so different subjects was used. The study combined high-throughput TCR immunosequencing, statistical association of individual TCRs with disease status, and machine learning to predict cytomegalovirus infection status. The paper as a whole reports these results and caveats: Across donors, most TCR sequences were observed very rarely, whereas some public TCRs were present in many individuals. Three of the identified cytomegalovirus-associated TCR beta chains were confirmed in vitro to be specific for cytomegalovirus antigens. In a later analysis, TCRs clustered in the first cohort were found to also tend to co-occur in the roughly 130 validation repertoires, with 94% of cluster scores above 0. The study gave a list of more than 150 TCR beta chains associated with cytomegalovirus. All 110 or so repertoires were used to score co-occurrence in the validation cohort in a later analysis, because that analysis had no HLA typing for the cohort. The authors suggested that the approach could potentially be generalized to other disease states and immunological phenotypes. In both the original and validation cohorts, the classifier was reported to diagnose cytomegalovirus status with high specificity and sensitivity.

Library construction relied on the immunoSEQ multiplex PCR assay. The original pipeline was this. A statistical classification framework was built for diagnosing cytomegalovirus status from the catalog of TCR beta chain sequences. The clones in this table, taken by TCRdb from immuneACCESS, are in-frame only. Not every clone is retained; where verified, under half of the shortfall comes from an unresolved V gene, and the cause of the rest is unknown. V and J calls and clone size come straight from that table; D and trimming were deduced from the DNA. In this sample the table shows over 200,000 clones, around four fifths of which occur a single time. Of the sample, roughly 6% is held by the ten largest clones. The donors were included in the validation cohort of some 110 subjects, a group kept apart from the roughly 610-subject first cohort. CDR1 and CDR2, per the germline V gene (reference sequence), are WNHNN and SYGVQD. Clipping removes 2 bases from V and 3 bases from J, with 3 as the unmatched junction base count. The CDR3 spans 14 residues, from the cysteine through the phenylalanine. Just the 42-base CDR3 DNA is kept, in frame starting at base 1.

The sequence is built from TRBV10-1 and TRBJ2-7, with 8 bases in between that match TRBD2. This receptor was taken from a woman aged 18-30 years in good health and CMV-seronegative. The specimen was PBMCs. Here the CDR3 is given as CASSEREGHYEQYF. The base sequence is TGCGCCAGCAGTGAGCGGGAGGGCCACTACGAGCAGTACTTC.